This T cell receptor beta chain was profiled in a study of cytomegalovirus exposure and HLA in healthy donors. At the level of the study: Genotyping of some 400 donors showed that 80% to 90% belonged to the Caucasian-associated ancestry cluster. Overall study findings and caveats: Among the CMV-associated chains, a few were confirmed in vitro as specific for CMV antigens.

The PCR was carried out with 60 Vbeta primers and 13 Jbeta primers. The repertoire was sequenced with immunoSEQ multiplex PCR; TCRdb's copy has only in-frame clones and lacks some. The profile shows approximately 150,000 clones, 80% of them singletons. Only a few counts were recorded for this clone. Its antigen is currently unknown. This CDR3 contains 13 residues. Trimming took 5 bases from V and 2 from J, leaving 10 bases between them. Germline CDR1 is SGHRS and CDR2 is YFSETQ. The sequencing sample was made of PBMCs. This TCR came from a human donor in good health. The J gene is TRBJ1-1, the V gene TRBV5-1; unclear D gene. Written as DNA, the CDR3 is TGCGCCAGCAGTTCAGGATCCAACACTGAAGCTTTCTTT. This encodes CASSSGSNTEAFF.